This is a list of T cell receptor beta chains from one sample in a study of blood T cell repertoires in COVID-19. The table came from immunoSEQ multiplex PCR; TCRdb's copy has only in-frame clones and leaves some out. The profile shows more than 95,000 clones, over 75% of them singletons. The sample was peripheral blood. The receptors were gathered from a human donor in a cohort sampled during active or convalescent COVID-19. The CDR3 runs from the conserved cysteine through the conserved F or W. The D gene is left open where the match is weak. A row's size may be missing; if present it is once, few, many or a size class.

D gene: -; V gene: TRBV29-1; J gene: TRBJ1-1; clone size: -; CDR3 protein: CSADPGSTEAFF; CDR3 DNA: TGCAGCGCCGACCCCGGGAGCACTGAAGCTTTCTTT
D gene: -; V gene: TRBV12-3/TRBV12-4; J gene: TRBJ2-7; clone size: few; CDR3 protein: CASRQTGSYEQYF; CDR3 DNA: TGTGCCAGCCGACAAACAGGGTCCTACGAGCAGTACTTC
D gene: -; V gene: TRBV3-1/TRBV3-2; J gene: TRBJ1-6; clone size: -; CDR3 protein: CASSLLTSSYNSPLHF; CDR3 DNA: TGTGCCAGCAGCCTTCTCACCAGCTCCTATAATTCACCCCTCCACTTT
D gene: TRBD2; V gene: TRBV2; J gene: TRBJ2-2; clone size: -; CDR3 protein: CASRGTSGTPGELFF; CDR3 DNA: TGTGCCAGCAGGGGGACTAGCGGGACTCCTGGGGAGCTGTTTTTT
D gene: TRBD2; V gene: TRBV5-1; J gene: TRBJ2-5; clone size: -; CDR3 protein: CASSSDGTSGKTQYF; CDR3 DNA: TGCGCCAGCAGCTCAGACGGGACTAGCGGAAAGACCCAGTACTTC
D gene: TRBD1; V gene: TRBV19; J gene: TRBJ2-7; clone size: few; CDR3 protein: CASRGQTYEQYF; CDR3 DNA: TGTGCCAGTAGGGGACAGACCTACGAGCAGTACTTC
D gene: -; V gene: TRBV19; J gene: TRBJ1-5; clone size: -; CDR3 protein: CATSGTLHQPQHF; CDR3 DNA: TGTGCCACCTCCGGGACTCTCCATCAGCCCCAGCATTTT
D gene: TRBD2; V gene: TRBV10-3; J gene: TRBJ2-3; clone size: -; CDR3 protein: CAISAGTSGGATDTQYF; CDR3 DNA: TGTGCCATCAGTGCCGGGACTAGCGGGGGTGCAACAGATACGCAGTATTTT
D gene: -; V gene: TRBV19; J gene: TRBJ2-3; clone size: -; CDR3 protein: CASSTTPEGTDTQYF; CDR3 DNA: TGTGCCAGTAGTACTACCCCTGAGGGCACAGATACGCAGTATTTT
D gene: -; V gene: TRBV2; J gene: TRBJ2-7; clone size: once; CDR3 protein: CASTDSDYEQYF; CDR3 DNA: TGTGCCAGCACGGACAGCGACTACGAGCAGTACTTC
D gene: TRBD1; V gene: TRBV27; J gene: TRBJ2-7; clone size: -; CDR3 protein: CAFKGGQEPYEQYF; CDR3 DNA: TGTGCCTTCAAAGGGGGACAGGAGCCCTACGAGCAGTACTTC
D gene: TRBD1; V gene: TRBV6-5; J gene: TRBJ2-2; clone size: few; CDR3 protein: CASSRQGFTGELFF; CDR3 DNA: TGTGCCAGCAGCAGACAGGGATTCACCGGGGAGCTGTTTTTT
D gene: -; V gene: TRBV5-5; J gene: TRBJ2-4; clone size: -; CDR3 protein: CASSLGDTGTGTKNIQYF; CDR3 DNA: TGTGCCAGCAGCTTGGGGGATACAGGGACGGGTACCAAAAACATTCAGTACTTC
D gene: -; V gene: TRBV2; J gene: TRBJ1-1; clone size: -; CDR3 protein: CASNRVFTEAFF; CDR3 DNA: TGTGCCAGCAATCGGGTATTCACTGAAGCTTTCTTT
D gene: -; V gene: TRBV4-3; J gene: TRBJ2-7; clone size: -; CDR3 protein: CASSQGHTYEQYF; CDR3 DNA: TGCGCCAGCAGCCAGGGACATACCTACGAGCAGTACTTC
D gene: TRBD1; V gene: TRBV5-1; J gene: TRBJ2-1; clone size: -; CDR3 protein: CASSLGPYGTVTYNEQFF; CDR3 DNA: TGCGCCAGCAGCTTGGGGCCCTATGGGACAGTTACCTACAATGAGCAGTTCTTC
D gene: TRBD1; V gene: TRBV7-6; J gene: TRBJ1-6; clone size: -; CDR3 protein: CASSVRGTDNSPLHF; CDR3 DNA: TGTGCCAGCAGTGTAAGAGGGACAGATAATTCACCCCTCCACTTT
D gene: -; V gene: TRBV5-1; J gene: TRBJ1-2; clone size: -; CDR3 protein: CASRQDYGYTF; CDR3 DNA: TGCGCCAGCAGACAGGACTATGGCTACACCTTC
D gene: -; V gene: TRBV3-1/TRBV3-2; J gene: TRBJ2-3; clone size: -; CDR3 protein: CASSRVNTQYF; CDR3 DNA: TGTGCCAGCAGCCGAGTGAATACGCAGTATTTT
D gene: TRBD1; V gene: TRBV11-3; J gene: TRBJ1-2; clone size: -; CDR3 protein: CASSARRDRAGYTF; CDR3 DNA: TGTGCCAGCAGCGCCCGTCGGGACAGGGCCGGCTACACCTTC
D gene: -; V gene: TRBV9; J gene: TRBJ2-7; clone size: -; CDR3 protein: CASSVGVGAAAYEQYF; CDR3 DNA: TGTGCCAGCAGCGTAGGGGTGGGGGCCGCCGCCTACGAGCAGTACTTC
D gene: TRBD1; V gene: TRBV5-1; J gene: TRBJ1-1; clone size: -; CDR3 protein: CASSFSGRMATGQNTEAFF; CDR3 DNA: TGCGCCAGCAGCTTTAGTGGGCGAATGGCGACAGGGCAGAACACTGAAGCTTTCTTT
D gene: -; V gene: TRBV7-7; J gene: TRBJ2-5; clone size: -; CDR3 protein: CASSLAAVGAWETQYF; CDR3 DNA: TGTGCTAGCAGCTTAGCGGCCGTAGGGGCCTGGGAGACCCAGTACTTC
D gene: TRBD2; V gene: TRBV5-4; J gene: TRBJ2-1; clone size: -; CDR3 protein: CASIPTSGGASYNEQFF; CDR3 DNA: TGTGCCAGCATCCCGACTAGCGGGGGCGCCTCCTACAATGAGCAGTTCTTC
D gene: TRBD1; V gene: TRBV10-3; J gene: TRBJ1-4; clone size: -; CDR3 protein: CAISPTSGGGNEKLFF; CDR3 DNA: TGTGCCATCAGCCCAACCTCAGGGGGTGGGAATGAAAAACTGTTTTTT
D gene: -; V gene: TRBV3-1/TRBV3-2; J gene: TRBJ1-5; clone size: -; CDR3 protein: CASSPTEDENSNQPQHF; CDR3 DNA: TGTGCCAGCAGCCCGACAGAAGATGAAAATAGCAATCAGCCCCAGCATTTT
D gene: -; V gene: TRBV10-3; J gene: TRBJ1-6; clone size: -; CDR3 protein: CASQSDDSPLHF; CDR3 DNA: TGTGCCTCGCAGTCAGATGATTCACCCCTCCACTTT
D gene: -; V gene: TRBV25-1; J gene: TRBJ1-2; clone size: -; CDR3 protein: CASSEYRRDYGYTF; CDR3 DNA: TGTGCCAGCAGTGAATATCGACGGGACTATGGCTACACCTTC
D gene: -; V gene: TRBV11-3; J gene: TRBJ2-3; clone size: -; CDR3 protein: CASSFILSTDTQYF; CDR3 DNA: TGTGCCAGCAGCTTTATTCTCAGCACAGATACGCAGTATTTT
D gene: -; V gene: TRBV18; J gene: TRBJ2-5; clone size: -; CDR3 protein: CASSPTVGWGLETQYF; CDR3 DNA: TGTGCCAGCTCACCGACGGTGGGGTGGGGACTGGAGACCCAGTACTTC
D gene: TRBD2; V gene: TRBV3-1/TRBV3-2; J gene: TRBJ2-1; clone size: few; CDR3 protein: CASSRGTSRYNEQFF; CDR3 DNA: TGTGCCAGCAGTCGGGGGACTAGCAGATACAATGAGCAGTTCTTC
D gene: -; V gene: TRBV7-9; J gene: TRBJ2-4; clone size: -; CDR3 protein: CASSSQGRNIQYF; CDR3 DNA: TGTGCCAGCAGTTCCCAGGGGAGAAACATTCAGTACTTC
D gene: TRBD2; V gene: TRBV5-4; J gene: TRBJ2-2; clone size: -; CDR3 protein: CASSQGGPGLVTGELFF; CDR3 DNA: TGTGCCAGCAGCCAGGGTGGTCCAGGACTAGTAACCGGGGAGCTGTTTTTT
D gene: -; V gene: TRBV25-1; J gene: TRBJ1-2; clone size: -; CDR3 protein: CASSVDGANYGYTF; CDR3 DNA: TGTGCCAGCAGTGTGGACGGGGCTAACTATGGCTACACCTTC
D gene: -; V gene: TRBV28; J gene: TRBJ1-3; clone size: -; CDR3 protein: CASSLWQVSGNTIYF; CDR3 DNA: TGTGCCAGCAGTTTATGGCAGGTCTCTGGAAACACCATATATTTT
D gene: -; V gene: TRBV13; J gene: TRBJ1-2; clone size: -; CDR3 protein: CASSFGGIRNGYTF; CDR3 DNA: TGTGCCAGCAGCTTCGGGGGGATTCGAAATGGCTACACCTTC
D gene: TRBD2; V gene: TRBV27; J gene: TRBJ2-5; clone size: once; CDR3 protein: CASSPLGRGGSEPQYF; CDR3 DNA: TGTGCCAGCAGTCCTCTGGGGCGGGGGGGTTCCGAGCCCCAGTACTTC
D gene: TRBD2; V gene: TRBV10-3; J gene: TRBJ2-2; clone size: -; CDR3 protein: CAIRPSGADTGELFF; CDR3 DNA: TGTGCCATCAGACCTAGCGGGGCGGACACCGGGGAGCTGTTTTTT
D gene: -; V gene: TRBV14; J gene: TRBJ2-5; clone size: -; CDR3 protein: CASSQARQGTQYF; CDR3 DNA: TGTGCCAGCAGCCAAGCCCGACAAGGGACCCAGTACTTC
D gene: TRBD1; V gene: TRBV5-1; J gene: TRBJ2-7; clone size: -; CDR3 protein: CASSLGQGAQYEQYF; CDR3 DNA: TGCGCCAGCAGCTTGGGACAGGGGGCACAGTACGAGCAGTACTTC
D gene: TRBD2; V gene: TRBV19; J gene: TRBJ2-2; clone size: -; CDR3 protein: CASRPTSGGVTGELFF; CDR3 DNA: TGTGCCAGTAGACCAACTAGCGGGGGAGTTACCGGGGAGCTGTTTTTT
D gene: TRBD2; V gene: TRBV7-2; J gene: TRBJ2-5; clone size: -; CDR3 protein: CASTTSGGPVETQYF; CDR3 DNA: TGTGCCAGCACAACTAGCGGGGGGCCGGTAGAGACCCAGTACTTC
D gene: -; V gene: TRBV5-1; J gene: TRBJ1-3; clone size: once; CDR3 protein: CASGPGWGGDPGNTIYF; CDR3 DNA: TGCGCCAGCGGCCCTGGCTGGGGAGGGGATCCTGGAAACACCATATATTTT
D gene: TRBD2; V gene: TRBV7-6; J gene: TRBJ2-2; clone size: -; CDR3 protein: CASSRTSGGIISGELFF; CDR3 DNA: TGTGCCAGCAGCCGGACTAGCGGGGGGATTATCTCCGGGGAGCTGTTTTTT
D gene: TRBD1; V gene: TRBV28; J gene: TRBJ2-5; clone size: once; CDR3 protein: CASSLIGTGGIETQYF; CDR3 DNA: TGTGCCAGCAGTTTGATCGGGACAGGGGGGATAGAGACCCAGTACTTC
D gene: -; V gene: TRBV3-1/TRBV3-2; J gene: TRBJ2-5; clone size: -; CDR3 protein: CASSQEYFQETQYF; CDR3 DNA: TGTGCCAGCAGCCAAGAATACTTCCAAGAGACCCAGTACTTC
D gene: TRBD1; V gene: TRBV3-1/TRBV3-2; J gene: TRBJ1-2; clone size: -; CDR3 protein: CASSQDPGQGAVGYTF; CDR3 DNA: TGTGCCAGCAGCCAAGATCCAGGACAGGGGGCTGTTGGCTACACCTTC
D gene: TRBD1; V gene: TRBV7-2; J gene: TRBJ1-6; clone size: -; CDR3 protein: CASSPTRGQGPSPLHF; CDR3 DNA: TGTGCCAGCAGCCCGACCCGGGGACAGGGTCCTTCACCCCTCCACTTT
D gene: TRBD1; V gene: TRBV27; J gene: TRBJ2-3; clone size: -; CDR3 protein: CASSLQGASTDTQYF; CDR3 DNA: TGTGCCAGCAGCCTACAGGGGGCAAGCACAGATACGCAGTATTTT
D gene: TRBD1; V gene: TRBV7-2; J gene: TRBJ2-5; clone size: -; CDR3 protein: CASSSRTGGRAQYF; CDR3 DNA: TGTGCCAGCAGCAGCAGGACAGGTGGTAGGGCCCAGTACTTC